These 20 T cell receptor beta chains were sequenced from one sample in a study of blood T cell repertoires in COVID-19. Repertoires were generated with immunoSEQ multiplex PCR, while TCRdb's copy carries only in-frame clones and drops some. The sample records approximately 100,000 clones, roughly 84% being singletons. The sequenced material came from peripheral blood. The receptors were sampled from a man aged 55-75 years with acute or convalescent COVID-19.

The chain carries TRBV6-5 and TRBJ2-5; D may be TRBD1 (5 bases). Germline CDR1 and CDR2: MNHEY and SVGAGI. This CDR3 is built from 13 residues. Trimming removed 6 bases from V and 5 bases from J, with 13 bases in between. CDR3 DNA sequence: TGTGCCAGCAGCCCCTGGGGCGTCGAGACCCAGTACTTC. Its translation is CASSPWGVETQYF.

The chain links TRBV18 to TRBJ2-2; 15 bases fit TRBD2. V was clipped by 3 bases and J by 0 bases; unmatched bases: 2. The CDR3 has 18 residues. Germline V gene data show CDR1 as KGHSH and CDR2 as LQKENI. CDR3 amino acids: CASSPGLAGGPNTGELFF. The CDR3 bases are TGTGCCAGCTCACCTGGACTAGCGGGGGGGCCGAACACCGGGGAGCTGTTTTTT.

The chain uses TRBV2 and TRBJ2-1, with 9 bases that match TRBD1. J lost 13 bases, V lost 7 bases, and 17 bases had no gene match. Germline CDR1 and CDR2: SNHLY and FYNNEI. The length of the CDR3 is 15 residues. CDR3 bases: TGTGCCAGCATTATCTTCGACAGGGGGAATAGTGATCAGTTCTTC. This translates into CASIIFDRGNSDQFF.

This clone was seen a few times. The chain recombines TRBV18 with TRBJ1-5; D is uncertain. There are 16 residues in the CDR3. V lost 1 base, J lost 0 bases, and 10 bases lay in between. CDR1 and CDR2 (germline): KGHSH, LQKENI. The CDR3 coding sequence is TGTGCCAGCTCACCACGGCAGGCTTATAGCAATCAGCCCCAGCATTTT. It yields the protein CASSPRQAYSNQPQHF.

V and J are TRBV30 and TRBJ2-7, with 7 bases fitting TRBD1. This CDR3 contains 14 residues. The germline V gene has CDR1 GTSNPN and CDR2 SVGIG (reference sequence). V lost 5 bases and J lost 3; bases outside the gene matches: 10. CDR3 DNA sequence: TGTGCCTGGGGGACCGGGACAGACATCTACGAGCAGTACTTC. Translated: CAWGTGTDIYEQYF.

The chain combines TRBV5-1 with TRBJ2-7, with 8 nucleotides matching TRBD1. The CDR3 contains 14 residues. The V and J ends lost 2 bases and 4 bases, in that order; junction bases with no gene match: 5. Germline assignment: CDR1 SGHRS and CDR2 YFSETQ. The CDR3 here is CASSFGQGKYEQYF. The CDR3 DNA follows: TGCGCCAGCAGCTTTGGACAGGGTAAATACGAGCAGTACTTC.

J is TRBJ2-7 and V is TRBV5-1; D is uncertain. This CDR3 has 12 amino acids. Deletions cut 0 bases from V and 4 bases from J, with 5 bases between. The germline gives CDR1 SGHRS, CDR2 YFSETQ. CDR3 DNA: TGCGCCAGCAGCTTGGACTGGTACGAGCAGTACTTC. Its protein is CASSLDWYEQYF. The full variable domain, completed using reference TRBV5-1 and TRBJ2-7, is KAGVTQTPRYLIKTRGQQVTLSCSPISGHRSVSWYQQTPGQGLQFLFEYFSETQRNKGNFPGRFSGRQFSNSRSEMNVSTLELGDSALYLCASSLDWYEQYFGPGTRLTVT.

CDR3 loop: CASSTGDTEAFF. As DNA, the CDR3 is TGTGCCAGCAGCACAGGGGACACTGAAGCTTTCTTT. This chain uses TRBV25-1 with TRBJ1-1; 7 bases agree with TRBD1. CDR1 and CDR2 (germline): MGHDK, SYGVNS. The CDR3 covers 12 residues. Germline trimming cut 6 bases from V and 3 bases from J; bases unmatched to any gene: 1.

V is TRBV3-1 (or the pseudogene TRBV3-2) and J is TRBJ2-3; 9 bases map to TRBD2. Trimming at V came to 5 bases and at J to 0 bases, leaving 6 bases not matched to a gene. The length of the CDR3 is 16 residues. Germline values: CDR1 LGHDT, CDR2 YNNKEL (reference sequence). In DNA, the CDR3 is TGTGCCAGCAGCGGTCAGCGGGGGGTTAGCACAGATACGCAGTATTTT. Translating it yields CASSGQRGVSTDTQYF.

Only one count was recorded for this clone. The chain has TRBV5-1 and TRBJ2-1, with 10 bases lining up with TRBD2. The CDR3 has 19 amino acids. With V trimmed by 6 bases and J by 3 bases, 18 bases remained unmatched. The V gene's germline CDR1 is SGHRS and CDR2 YFSETQ. The CDR3 is CASTSRRLAGARNYNEQFF. CDR3 nucleotide sequence: TGCGCCAGCACCTCCAGGAGGCTAGCGGGGGCTAGGAACTACAATGAGCAGTTCTTC.

In this sample, this clone turned up a few times. V usage is TRBV10-3 and J usage is TRBJ1-6; a possible D gene is TRBD1 (6 bases). CDR3 size: 15 residues. V lost 4 bases to trimming and J lost 3 bases, with 10 bases between them. From germline, CDR1 is ENHRY and CDR2 SYGVKD. The CDR3 reads CAISVGGGYNSPLHF. The DNA of the CDR3 is TGTGCCATCAGTGTAGGGGGGGGCTATAATTCACCCCTCCACTTT.

This chain links TRBV10-2 with TRBJ2-5; D ambiguous. The CDR3 length is 12 residues. V was shortened by 4 bases and J by 1 base, with 4 bases between the two germline ends. Germline assignment: CDR1 WSHSY and CDR2 SAAADI. The CDR3 region has the DNA TGCGCCAGCAGTGGAGGCCAAGAGACCCAGTACTTC. This gives the protein CASSGGQETQYF.

This clone occurred a few times. This chain connects TRBV9 to TRBJ1-5; no clear D. The CDR3 has 13 residues. The ends were cut back, 2 bases at V and 1 base at J, with 4 bases in the middle. CDR1 SGDLS and CDR2 YYNGEE come from the germline V gene. This CDR3 reads CASSVGSNQPQHF. The CDR3 nucleotides are TGTGCCAGCAGCGTCGGGAGCAATCAGCCCCAGCATTTT.

The chain employs TRBV7-2 and TRBJ2-6; 11 bases are a match to TRBD1. This CDR3 is 17 amino acids long. Germline CDR1 SGHTA, CDR2 FQGNSA. V lost 4 bases to trimming and J lost 1 base; unmatched junction nucleotides: 3. CDR3 DNA sequence: TGTGCCAGCAGCTGGACAGGGGGCGCGTCTGGGGCCAACGTCCTGACTTTC. Its translation: CASSWTGGASGANVLTF.

J is TRBJ1-2 and V is TRBV28; D ambiguous. V lost 5 bases, J lost 6 bases, and 16 bases lay in between. Germline CDR1 reads MDHEN; CDR2 reads SYDVKM. The length of the CDR3 is 14 residues. DNA for the CDR3: TGTGCCAGCAGTCCCCTCCCCGGGATGGATGGCTACACCTTC. This translates into CASSPLPGMDGYTF.

CDR3 bases: TGTGCCAGCCGCAGGGGGAGTTCCTATGGCTACACCTTC. It encodes CASRRGSSYGYTF. V is TRBV6-6 and J is TRBJ1-2, with TRBD1 matching over 7 bases. CDR3 length: 13 residues. Germline values: CDR1 MNHNY, CDR2 SVGAGI (reference sequence). Trimming at V came to 8 bases and at J to 4 bases, leaving 7 bases not matched to a gene.

The chain joins TRBV29-1 to TRBJ1-4, with a tentative D call TRBD1 (6 bases). Between the trimmed V and J ends, which lost 1 base and 3 bases, there was a span of 18 bases. Germline V CDR1 and CDR2: SQVTM, ANQGSEA. The CDR3 totals 17 residues. The CDR3 region has the DNA TGCAGCGTTGAAGGTTGGGACGAGACAGGCCCTAATGAAAAACTGTTTTTT. Amino acid sequence: CSVEGWDETGPNEKLFF.

The CDR3 nucleotides read TGTGCCAGCAGCTTATTCGACAGTCAGACTGAAGCTTTCTTT. This sequence encodes CASSLFDSQTEAFF. This sequence joins TRBV5-5 and TRBJ1-1; D may be TRBD1 (5 bases). V was clipped by 2 bases and J by 5 bases, with 13 bases between them. The length of the CDR3 is 14 residues. The germline CDR1 and CDR2 sequences are SGHKS and YYEKEE (reference sequence).

The table lists this clone with a few counts. The rearrangement links TRBV9 to TRBJ1-2; D possibly corresponds to TRBD1 (5 bases). CDR3 length equals 15 residues. CDR1 SGDLS and CDR2 YYNGEE come from the germline V gene. Trimming left V 0 bases short and J 7 bases short, with 16 bases between. The chain's CDR3 is CASSVDGRGSAGYTF. Written as DNA, the CDR3 is TGTGCCAGCAGCGTAGACGGTAGGGGCAGCGCTGGCTACACCTTC. The full variable domain, rest sourced from reference TRBV9 and TRBJ1-2, is DSGVTQTPKHLITATGQRVTLRCSPRSGDLSVYWYQQSLDQGLQFLIQYYNGEERAKGNILERFSAQQFPDLHSELNLSSLELGDSALYFCASSVDGRGSAGYTFGSGTRLTVV.

The V and J genes are TRBV7-2 and TRBJ1-1, with D possibly being TRBD1 (6 bases). V gave up 1 base and J gave up 0 bases, with 9 bases separating them. The CDR3 sequence is 15 residues long. Germline V lookup: CDR1 SGHTA, CDR2 FQGNSA. The CDR3 region is CASSLGTGMNTEAFF. The CDR3 nucleotides are TGTGCCAGCAGCTTAGGTACAGGGATGAACACTGAAGCTTTCTTT.